This T cell receptor beta chain was recorded in a study of beta chain features in type 1 diabetes. Findings and caveats of the study: Across all four CD4+ subsets, people with type 1 diabetes showed modestly shorter TCRB CDR3s. It was not settled here whether HLA type affects TCRB rearrangement.

The study reverse transcribed the entire isolated RNA, so it sequenced expressed TCRB transcripts. Roughly 3.6 million reads were obtained on average from naive, central memory and regulatory T cell samples. TCRdb's table, derived via immunoSEQ multiplex PCR, lists solely in-frame clones and lacks some. The table shows about 700,000 clones, with roughly 12% occurring only once. Staining for CD45RO/CCR7/CD25/CD127/CD95/CD27 allowed sorting of CD4+ naive, central memory, regulatory and stem cell-like memory cells. Concerning this clone: Its antigen remains unidentified.

The CDR3 runs 14 residues. Germline lookup yields CDR1 MNHEY and CDR2 SVGAGI. Between the trimmed V and J ends, which lost 6 bases and 7 bases, there was a span of 16 bases. This TCR derives from a man between 18 and 35 years old with type 1 diabetes. V gene TRBV6-5 combines with J gene TRBJ2-1; a possible D gene is TRBD2 (7 bases). The source material was naive CD4+ T cells from blood. CDR3 bases: TGTGCCAGCAGCCGAGGGGGAGCGGGGAATGAGCAGTTCTTC. It translates to CASSRGGAGNEQFF.